A selection of T cell receptor beta chains follows, all from one sample in a study of identical twins. TCRdb redid the calling of the 5' RACE reads with MiXCR, one entry per CDR3 protein. The sample has under 900,000 distinct CDR3 sequences; approximately 13% are singletons. The sample was also reused in another study, on yellow fever vaccine responses in identical twins.

Sample: PBMCs. These receptors originate from a woman under 30 in good health. Each CDR3 is given with its conserved first and last residue. D genes are given only for firm matches. The size of a clone is reported for some rows only, either as once, few or many, or as a class for expanded clones.

few	TRBV24-1	TRBD2	TRBJ2-1	CATSDFRGRTYNEQFF	TGTGCCACCAGTGATTTTCGCGGGAGGACCTACAATGAGCAGTTCTTC
few	TRBV18	-	TRBJ2-2	CASSPTVSRAKNTGELFF	TGTGCCAGCTCACCAACCGTGAGCCGGGCCAAGAACACCGGGGAGCTGTTTTTT
-	TRBV2	-	TRBJ2-3	CASSEAGKGGTDRQYF	TGTGCCAGCAGTGAAGCCGGGAAAGGAGGCACAGATAGGCAGTATTTT
few	TRBV19	TRBD2	TRBJ2-1	CASSIGAPGLAGVNEQFF	TGTGCCAGTAGTATAGGGGCCCCGGGACTAGCGGGAGTCAATGAGCAGTTCTTC
few	TRBV5-1	-	TRBJ2-1	CASSLRAGYNEQFF	TGCGCCAGCAGCTTGCGGGCGGGCTACAATGAGCAGTTCTTC
-	TRBV2	-	TRBJ1-1	CASSVVAEAFF	TGTGCCAGCAGTGTCGTTGCGGAAGCTTTCTTT
few	TRBV12-3/TRBV12-4	-	TRBJ2-7	CASSFGVTYEQYF	TGTGCCAGCAGTTTTGGGGTCACCTACGAGCAGTACTTC
-	TRBV27	TRBD1	TRBJ1-5	CASSRGTGGDQPQHF	TGTGCCAGCAGCCGAGGGACAGGGGGGGATCAGCCCCAGCATTTT
many	TRBV7-2	-	TRBJ2-1	CASSLALGNEQFF	TGTGCCAGCAGCTTAGCGCTAGGAAATGAGCAGTTCTTC
few	TRBV19	-	TRBJ2-2	CASSTWDAGELFF	TGTGCCAGTAGTACCTGGGACGCCGGGGAGCTGTTTTTT
-	TRBV9	TRBD2	TRBJ2-1	CASGWGTSDSNEQFF	TGTGCCAGCGGGTGGGGGACTAGCGACTCCAATGAGCAGTTCTTC
few	TRBV20-1	TRBD2	TRBJ2-1	CSARDPFGLAGAGWSEQFF	TGCAGTGCTAGAGACCCCTTTGGACTAGCGGGGGCCGGGTGGAGTGAGCAGTTCTTC
few	TRBV19	-	TRBJ2-7	CASSISAGDYEQYF	TGTGCCAGTAGTATTTCGGCAGGGGACTACGAGCAGTACTTC
few	TRBV20-1	TRBD2	TRBJ2-3	CSARDGGSSTDTQYF	TGCAGTGCTAGAGACGGCGGGAGCTCAACAGATACGCAGTATTTT
-	TRBV4-1	TRBD1	TRBJ1-4	CASSHLAGGDEKLFF	TGCGCCAGCAGCCACCTCGCAGGGGGTGATGAAAAACTGTTTTTT
many	TRBV6-1	TRBD2	TRBJ2-7	CASRPGLAGSYEQYF	TGTGCCAGCAGGCCGGGACTAGCGGGGTCCTACGAGCAGTACTTC
many	TRBV7-9	TRBD2	TRBJ2-1	CASTSVAGKTYNEQFF	TGTGCCAGCACCTCGGTAGCGGGGAAAACCTACAATGAGCAGTTCTTC
few	TRBV5-8	-	TRBJ2-7	CASSRPGHGILYEQYF	TGTGCCAGCAGCCGACCGGGACACGGAATTCTCTACGAGCAGTACTTC
many	TRBV5-1	-	TRBJ2-1	CASSFRAYGSYNEQFF	TGCGCCAGCAGCTTTCGAGCGTACGGATCCTACAATGAGCAGTTCTTC
-	TRBV20-1	-	TRBJ1-2	CSARDEGEGKNYGYTF	TGCAGTGCTAGAGATGAGGGTGAGGGGAAAAACTATGGCTACACCTTC
-	TRBV11-1	-	TRBJ2-1	CAFSGLGRASSGTYNEQFF	TGTGCCTTCTCGGGTCTCGGGCGGGCCTCCTCGGGTACCTACAATGAGCAGTTCTTC
few	TRBV20-1	-	TRBJ2-5	CSARENAGETQYF	TGCAGTGCTAGAGAGAATGCAGGGGAGACCCAGTACTTC
few	TRBV20-1	-	TRBJ2-1	CSARVGVIEQFF	TGCAGTGCTAGAGTGGGGGTAATTGAGCAGTTCTTC
few	TRBV6-5	-	TRBJ2-3	CASSYVVGVGGLGDTQYF	TGTGCCAGCAGTTACGTGGTCGGGGTGGGTGGCTTAGGAGATACGCAGTATTTT
few	TRBV7-3	-	TRBJ2-7	CASEWEPHEQYF	TGTGCCAGCGAGTGGGAGCCTCACGAGCAGTACTTC
-	TRBV20-1	TRBD1	TRBJ2-3	CCARVLGRDSRTDTQYF	TGCTGTGCTAGAGTGTTGGGCAGGGACAGTCGCACAGATACGCAGTATTTT
few	TRBV20-1	-	TRBJ2-5	CSARDFPGRLTSETQYF	TGCAGTGCTAGAGATTTTCCCGGGAGACTCACGTCAGAGACCCAGTACTTC
few	TRBV5-1	TRBD1	TRBJ2-3	CASTDRGLDTDTQYF	TGCGCCAGCACAGACAGGGGGCTGGACACAGATACGCAGTATTTT
-	TRBV5-1	TRBD1	TRBJ1-1	CASSPDRVVTEAFF	TGCGCCAGCAGCCCCGACAGGGTGGTCACTGAAGCTTTCTTT
many	TRBV7-9	TRBD1	TRBJ1-6	CASSPGQNSPLHF	TGTGCCAGCAGCCCGGGACAGAATTCACCCCTCCACTTT
few	TRBV6-6	-	TRBJ2-5	CASSPDSFTQYF	TGTGCCAGCAGCCCGGACAGTTTTACCCAGTACTTC
-	TRBV12-3/TRBV12-4	TRBD2	TRBJ2-5	CATSTGRPRGETQYF	TGTGCCACCTCGACCGGGAGGCCCCGGGGGGAGACCCAGTACTTC
-	TRBV5-5	-	TRBJ1-1	CASSDEGVRTEAFF	TGTGCCAGCAGCGACGAGGGGGTACGGACTGAAGCTTTCTTT
-	TRBV12-3/TRBV12-4	-	TRBJ1-1	CASSLFRAVERNTEAFF	TGTGCCAGCAGCCTATTCAGGGCTGTTGAACGGAACACTGAAGCTTTCTTT
few	TRBV9	TRBD2	TRBJ2-2	CASSVPSGDTGELFF	TGTGCCAGCAGCGTTCCTAGCGGGGACACCGGGGAGCTGTTTTTT
few	TRBV9	-	TRBJ1-1	CASSVGGGWTEAFF	TGTGCCAGCAGCGTAGGAGGGGGTTGGACTGAAGCTTTCTTT
-	TRBV11-2	TRBD1	TRBJ2-5	CASSIPDRQETQYF	TGTGCCAGCAGCATACCGGACAGGCAAGAGACCCAGTACTTC
-	TRBV24-1	-	TRBJ2-1	CATSDLPSSAPTSSYNEQFF	TGTGCCACCAGTGATTTGCCGAGTAGCGCGCCGACAAGCTCCTACAATGAGCAGTTCTTC
-	TRBV19	TRBD1	TRBJ1-1	CASSIGQGSWDTEAFF	TGTGCCAGTAGTATCGGACAGGGATCATGGGACACTGAAGCTTTCTTT
-	TRBV4-1	-	TRBJ2-5	CASSQELLGETQYF	TGCGCCAGCAGCCAAGAACTTCTGGGTGAGACCCAGTACTTC
-	TRBV27	-	TRBJ2-7	CASGDTPYEQYF	TGTGCCAGCGGGGACACTCCCTACGAGCAGTACTTC